Reported below is one TCR beta chain. Sequencing used immunoSEQ multiplex PCR; TCRdb keeps in-frame clones, though not all of them. In the table there are fewer than 500,000 clones, over 75% of which are singletons. These data are taken from a study of control samples from healthy donors and cancer patients. After removal of 4 bases from V and 6 bases from J, the junction contained 7 bases not matched to a gene. The germline gives CDR1 LNHDA, CDR2 SQIVND (reference sequence). This CDR3 contains 15 residues. Sequencing was carried out using PBMCs. The clonotype comes from a man aged 40-50 years with head and neck cancer. The gene calls are TRBV19 and TRBJ2-3, with TRBD2 identical over 10 bases. This chain's CDR3 is CASSKLAGTSDTQYF. CDR3 nucleotide sequence: TGTGCCAGTAGTAAACTAGCGGGAACTTCCGATACGCAGTATTTT.